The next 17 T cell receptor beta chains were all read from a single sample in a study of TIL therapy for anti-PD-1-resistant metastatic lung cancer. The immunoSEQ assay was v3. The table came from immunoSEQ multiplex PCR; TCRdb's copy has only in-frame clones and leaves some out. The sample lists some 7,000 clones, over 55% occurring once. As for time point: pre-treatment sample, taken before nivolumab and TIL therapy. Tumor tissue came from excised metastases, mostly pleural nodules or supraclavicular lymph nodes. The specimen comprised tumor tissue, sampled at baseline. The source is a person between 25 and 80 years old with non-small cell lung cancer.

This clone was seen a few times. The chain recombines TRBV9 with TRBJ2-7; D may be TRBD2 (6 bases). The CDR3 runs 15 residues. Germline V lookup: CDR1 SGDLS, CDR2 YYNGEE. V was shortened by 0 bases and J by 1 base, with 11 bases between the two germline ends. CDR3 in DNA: TGTGCCAGCAGCGTAGCTCGGGACTGTTCCTACGAGCAGTACTTC. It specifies CASSVARDCSYEQYF. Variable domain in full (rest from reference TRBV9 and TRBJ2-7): DSGVTQTPKHLITATGQRVTLRCSPRSGDLSVYWYQQSLDQGLQFLIQYYNGEERAKGNILERFSAQQFPDLHSELNLSSLELGDSALYFCASSVARDCSYEQYFGPGTRLTVT.

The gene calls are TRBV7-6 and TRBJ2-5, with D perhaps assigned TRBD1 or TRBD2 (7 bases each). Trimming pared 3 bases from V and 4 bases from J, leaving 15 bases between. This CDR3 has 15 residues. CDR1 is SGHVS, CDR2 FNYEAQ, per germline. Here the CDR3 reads CASSFWQGEGETQYF. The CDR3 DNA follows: TGTGCCAGCAGCTTTTGGCAGGGGGAGGGAGAGACCCAGTACTTC.

The CDR3 nucleotides read TGCAGCGTTGATCCCTCCCACAGGGTTCAAGAGACCCAGTACTTC. Residues: CSVDPSHRVQETQYF. The gene calls are TRBV29-1 and TRBJ2-5; a weak D match, TRBD1 (6 bases). The germline V and J ends were trimmed by 3 bases and 2 bases, with 16 bases remaining between them. CDR3 length: 15 residues. CDR1 and CDR2 (germline): SQVTM, ANQGSEA.

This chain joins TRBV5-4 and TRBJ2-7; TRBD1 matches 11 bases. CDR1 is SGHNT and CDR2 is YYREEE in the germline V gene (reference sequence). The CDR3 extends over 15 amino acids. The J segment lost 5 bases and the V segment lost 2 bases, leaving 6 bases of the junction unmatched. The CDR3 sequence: CASSLWDRGAHEQYF. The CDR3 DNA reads TGTGCCAGCAGCTTATGGGACAGGGGGGCCCACGAGCAGTACTTC.

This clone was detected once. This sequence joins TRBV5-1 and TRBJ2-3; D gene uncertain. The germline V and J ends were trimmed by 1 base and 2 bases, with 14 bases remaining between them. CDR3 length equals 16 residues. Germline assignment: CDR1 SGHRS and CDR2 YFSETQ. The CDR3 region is CASSLLGNGFTDTQYF. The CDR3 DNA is TGCGCCAGCAGCTTGTTAGGGAATGGATTCACAGATACGCAGTATTTT.

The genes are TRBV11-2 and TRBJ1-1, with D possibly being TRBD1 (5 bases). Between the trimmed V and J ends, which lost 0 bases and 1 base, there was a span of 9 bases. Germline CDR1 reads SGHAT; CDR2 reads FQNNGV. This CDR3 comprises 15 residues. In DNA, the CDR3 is TGTGCCAGCAGCTTAGATCTGGGGGGGAACACTGAAGCTTTCTTT. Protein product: CASSLDLGGNTEAFF.

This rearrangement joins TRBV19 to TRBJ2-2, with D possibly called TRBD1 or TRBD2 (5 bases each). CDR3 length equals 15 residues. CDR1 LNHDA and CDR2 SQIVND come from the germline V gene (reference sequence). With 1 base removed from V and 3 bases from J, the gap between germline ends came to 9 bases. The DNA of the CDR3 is TGTGCCAGTAGTATAGGTCCGGGGCACACCGGGGAGCTGTTTTTT. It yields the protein CASSIGPGHTGELFF.

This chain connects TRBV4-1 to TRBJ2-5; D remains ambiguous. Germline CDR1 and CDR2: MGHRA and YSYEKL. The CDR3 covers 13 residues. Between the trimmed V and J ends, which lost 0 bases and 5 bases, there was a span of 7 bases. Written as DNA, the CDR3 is TGCGCCAGCAGCCAAGAAATCGTGGAGACCCAGTACTTC. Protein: CASSQEIVETQYF.

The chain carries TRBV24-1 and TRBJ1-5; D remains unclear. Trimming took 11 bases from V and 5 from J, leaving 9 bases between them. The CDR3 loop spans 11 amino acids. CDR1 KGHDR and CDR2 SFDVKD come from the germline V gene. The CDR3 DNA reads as TGTGCCAGATGGGGTGATCAGCCCCAGCATTTT. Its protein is CARWGDQPQHF.

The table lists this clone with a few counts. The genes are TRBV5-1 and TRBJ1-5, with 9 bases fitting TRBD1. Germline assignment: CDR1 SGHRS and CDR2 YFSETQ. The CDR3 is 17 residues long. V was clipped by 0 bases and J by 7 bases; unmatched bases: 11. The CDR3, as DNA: TGCGCCAGCAGCTTGGCCCCCCCGGGACAGGGTGAACAGCCCCAGCATTTT. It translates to CASSLAPPGQGEQPQHF.

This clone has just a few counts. The CDR3 DNA follows: TGTGCCAGCAGTACCCAGACCGGCTCTGGAAACACCATATATTTT. Translating gives CASSTQTGSGNTIYF. The chain uses TRBV2 and TRBJ1-3; no reliable D call. CDR1 and CDR2 from the germline V gene are SNHLY and FYNNEI. V was pared by 5 bases and J by 0 bases, with 11 bases between. CDR3 length: 15 amino acids.

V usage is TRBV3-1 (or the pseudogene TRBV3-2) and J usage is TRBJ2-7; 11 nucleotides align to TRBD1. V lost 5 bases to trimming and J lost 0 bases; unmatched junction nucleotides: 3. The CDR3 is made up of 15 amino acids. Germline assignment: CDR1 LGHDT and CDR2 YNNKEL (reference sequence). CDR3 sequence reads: CASSKGTGGSYEQYF. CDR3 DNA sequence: TGTGCCAGCAGCAAGGGGACAGGGGGCTCCTACGAGCAGTACTTC.

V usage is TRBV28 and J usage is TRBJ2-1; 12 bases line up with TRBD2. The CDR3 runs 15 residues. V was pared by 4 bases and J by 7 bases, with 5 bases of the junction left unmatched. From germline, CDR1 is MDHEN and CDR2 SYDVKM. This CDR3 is CASSSRLAGVNEQFF. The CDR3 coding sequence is TGTGCCAGCAGTTCCCGACTAGCGGGAGTAAATGAGCAGTTCTTC.

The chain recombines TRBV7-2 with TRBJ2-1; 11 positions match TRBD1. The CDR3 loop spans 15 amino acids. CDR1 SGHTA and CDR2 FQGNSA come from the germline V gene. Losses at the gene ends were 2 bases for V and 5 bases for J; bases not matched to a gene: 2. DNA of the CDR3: TGTGCCAGCAGCTTATGGGACAGGGGGAACAATGAGCAGTTCTTC. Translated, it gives CASSLWDRGNNEQFF.

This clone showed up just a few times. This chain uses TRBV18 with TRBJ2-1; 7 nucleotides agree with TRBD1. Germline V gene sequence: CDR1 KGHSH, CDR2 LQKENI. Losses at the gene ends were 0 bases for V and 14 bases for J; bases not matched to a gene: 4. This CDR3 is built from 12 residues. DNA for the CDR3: TGTGCCAGCTCACCACCGGACAGGTCCAAGTTCTTC. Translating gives CASSPPDRSKFF.

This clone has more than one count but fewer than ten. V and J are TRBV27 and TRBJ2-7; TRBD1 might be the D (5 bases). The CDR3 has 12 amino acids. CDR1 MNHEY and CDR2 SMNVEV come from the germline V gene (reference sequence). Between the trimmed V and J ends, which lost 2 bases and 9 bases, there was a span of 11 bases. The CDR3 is CASSLQGTAQYF. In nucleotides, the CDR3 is TGTGCCAGCAGTTTACAGGGAACAGCGCAGTACTTC.

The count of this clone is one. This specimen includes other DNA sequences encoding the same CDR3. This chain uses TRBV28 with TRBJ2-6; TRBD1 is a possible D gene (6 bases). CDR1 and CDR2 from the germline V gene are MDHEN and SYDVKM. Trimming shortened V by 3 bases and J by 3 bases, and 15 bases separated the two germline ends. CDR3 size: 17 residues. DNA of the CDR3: TGTGCCAGCAGTTTTTTATTGGGGGCGGGTGGGGCCAACGTCCTGACTTTC. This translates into CASSFLLGAGGANVLTF.